Ten or more counts support the clone carrying this T cell receptor beta chain. Its antigen is currently unknown. This specimen comes from a study of CD8 T cells in ankylosing spondylitis. Library preparation for TCR beta used quantitative 5'-RACE with molecular barcodes. TCRdb analysed the 5' RACE reads with MiXCR anew, one entry per CDR3 protein. This sample has 150,000 to 200,000 distinct CDR3 sequences, with 11% found just once. Study results and limitations: From matched ankylosing spondylitis synovial fluid, disease-linked clones were reportedly recovered at significantly enriched levels. CD8+ disease-linked clones were present at relatively low frequencies in blood.

Sequenced sample: blood, either unsorted or a sorted T cell fraction (not recorded which). The sequence was obtained from a male donor with ankylosing spondylitis or in good health (not recorded which).

The CDR3 region has the DNA TGTGCCAGCAGCTTATCCCCAGGGAGCACAGATACGCAGTATTTT. Protein sequence: CASSLSPGSTDTQYF. J is TRBJ2-3 and V is TRBV11-2; the D gene is possibly TRBD1 (5 bases). V lost 2 bases and J 0 bases, leaving 9 bases between the germline ends. Per germline, CDR1 SGHAT and CDR2 FQNNGV. The CDR3 length is 15 residues.